The 27 T cell receptor beta chains listed next were all sequenced from one sample in a study of siplizumab effects on memory and regulatory T cells. The data were produced by immunoSEQ multiplex PCR, yet TCRdb's version contains in-frame clones alone and is incomplete. The table has approximately 56,000 clones, around 97% seen once. Sample: naive CD8+ T cells sorted from blood. All receptors come from a human donor in good health.

This rearrangement joins TRBV10-3 to TRBJ2-1; 9 bases align to TRBD2. The CDR3 totals 15 residues. V was pared by 5 bases and J by 8 bases, with 10 bases of the junction left unmatched. The germline V gene has CDR1 ENHRY and CDR2 SYGVKD. CDR3 in amino acids: CAISTPASGIDEQFF. CDR3 DNA sequence: TGTGCCATCAGTACCCCGGCTAGCGGGATTGATGAGCAGTTCTTC.

V is TRBV5-1 and J is TRBJ2-7; D might be TRBD1 (6 bases). Germline CDR1 and CDR2: SGHRS and YFSETQ. CDR3 size: 16 residues. V was trimmed by 7 bases and J by 3 bases, leaving 23 bases between them. The CDR3, as DNA: TGCGCCAGCCGACGAGAATCGGACAGTAGGGTCTACGAGCAGTACTTC. Its translation is CASRRESDSRVYEQYF.

The chain is built from TRBV19 and TRBJ2-2; 12 nucleotides align to TRBD1. The CDR3 has 16 residues. The germline V gene encodes CDR1 LNHDA and CDR2 SQIVND (reference sequence). After removal of 6 bases from V and 5 bases from J, the junction contained 7 bases not matched to a gene. The CDR3 protein is CASRARDRGRTGELFF. CDR3 nucleotide sequence: TGTGCCAGTAGAGCCCGGGACAGGGGGCGAACCGGGGAGCTGTTTTTT.

The chain uses TRBV29-1 and TRBJ2-5; 10 positions match TRBD2. CDR1 and CDR2 from the germline V gene are SQVTM and ANQGSEA. CDR3 length: 16 amino acids. After removal of 1 base from V and 2 bases from J, the junction contained 7 bases not matched to a gene. CDR3 region: CSVEGLAGGWQETQYF. DNA of the CDR3: TGCAGCGTTGAAGGGTTAGCGGGAGGTTGGCAAGAGACCCAGTACTTC. The variable domain in full, completed from reference TRBV29-1 and TRBJ2-5, reads SAVISQKPSRDICQRGTSLTIQCQVDSQVTMMFWYRQQPGQSLTLIATANQGSEATYESGFVIDKFPISRPNLTFSTLTVSNMSPEDSSIYLCSVEGLAGGWQETQYFGPGTRLLVL.

The gene calls are TRBV6-6 and TRBJ1-1; 10 bases align to TRBD1. The V gene's germline CDR1 is MNHNY and CDR2 SVGAGI (reference sequence). Losses at the gene ends were 6 bases for V and 0 bases for J; bases not matched to a gene: 7. This CDR3 region has 16 residues. The CDR3 nucleotides are TGTGCCAGCAGCCTGACAGGGGGCGATATGAACACTGAAGCTTTCTTT. As protein: CASSLTGGDMNTEAFF.

The chain is built from TRBV5-4 and TRBJ2-7, with D hard to call. The CDR3 has 11 amino acids. The V and J ends lost 1 base and 5 bases respectively, with 4 bases between them. Per germline, CDR1 SGHNT and CDR2 YYREEE (reference sequence). DNA of the CDR3: TGTGCCAGCAGCTTGAGTAACGAGCAGTACTTC. The encoded protein is CASSLSNEQYF.

This chain connects TRBV7-9 to TRBJ2-2; TRBD1 might be the D (5 bases). Germline V gene data show CDR1 as SEHNR and CDR2 as FQNEAQ (reference sequence). This CDR3 is built from 15 residues. Trimming removed 5 bases at V and 1 base at J, with 11 bases between. The CDR3 here is CASSPVDRNTGELFF. The DNA for the CDR3 is TGTGCCAGCAGCCCCGTCGACAGGAACACCGGGGAGCTGTTTTTT.

J is TRBJ2-3 and V is TRBV29-1; unclear D gene. The CDR3 contains 10 residues. V was pared by 6 bases and J by 5 bases, with 6 bases between. The V gene's germline CDR1 is SQVTM and CDR2 ANQGSEA. The CDR3 loop reads CSVQRDTQYF. The CDR3, as DNA: TGCAGCGTCCAGAGAGATACGCAGTATTTT.

This rearrangement joins TRBV5-8 to TRBJ2-5; the match to TRBD1 covers 12 bases. The V gene's germline CDR1 is SGHTS and CDR2 YDEGEE. J gave up 4 bases and V 1 base, and 11 bases lay outside the gene matches. There are 18 residues in the CDR3. CDR3 DNA: TGTGCCAGCAGCTTGCAGGGACAGGGGGCTGTTGGAGGAGAGACCCAGTACTTC. The encoded protein is CASSLQGQGAVGGETQYF.

This sequence joins TRBV29-1 and TRBJ2-5, with D perhaps TRBD1 (6 bases). This CDR3 spans 14 amino acids. Germline V CDR1 and CDR2: SQVTM, ANQGSEA. The ends were cut back, 4 bases at V and 3 bases at J, with 15 bases in the middle. This CDR3 reads CSVVSVGDKETQYF. CDR3 in DNA: TGCAGCGTTGTTTCGGTAGGGGACAAAGAGACCCAGTACTTC.

The V call is TRBV5-6, the J call TRBJ2-7, with 7 positions matching TRBD2. Trimming removed 4 bases from V and 0 bases from J; junction bases left unmatched: 7. Per the germline V gene, CDR1 is SGHDT and CDR2 is YYEEEE. CDR3 length: 15 residues. The CDR3 loop is CASSGGWDYSYEQYF. As DNA, the CDR3 is TGTGCCAGCAGCGGGGGATGGGACTACTCCTACGAGCAGTACTTC.

This rearrangement joins TRBV10-3 to TRBJ2-7; maybe TRBD1 (6 bases). CDR3 length equals 14 residues. Germline-derived CDR1 and CDR2 are ENHRY and SYGVKD. The V gene lost 2 bases and the J gene lost 0 bases, with 8 bases spanning the gap. CDR3: CAISEGQNSYEQYF. CDR3 in DNA: TGTGCCATCAGTGAGGGACAGAACTCCTACGAGCAGTACTTC.

The rearrangement joins TRBV9 to TRBJ1-3; 8 nucleotides match TRBD1. With V trimmed by 2 bases and J by 9 bases, 10 bases remained unmatched. Germline V gene sequence: CDR1 SGDLS, CDR2 YYNGEE. CDR3 length: 15 residues. The CDR3, as DNA: TGTGCCAGCAGCGTTCAGGTCACAGGGGGATCCACCATATATTTT. It codes for CASSVQVTGGSTIYF.

The V gene is TRBV2, the J gene TRBJ2-1; 7 bases agree with TRBD2. The CDR3 covers 16 residues. The ends lost 2 bases at V and 6 bases at J; junction bases unmatched: 10. Germline-derived CDR1 and CDR2 are SNHLY and FYNNEI. CDR3 amino acids: CASSESGAGVSNEQFF. The CDR3 bases are TGTGCCAGCAGTGAATCCGGGGCGGGAGTGTCCAATGAGCAGTTCTTC.

The chain's CDR3 is CASSYEANTEAFF. The CDR3, as DNA: TGTGCCAGCAGTTACGAGGCGAACACTGAAGCTTTCTTT. V and J are TRBV6-6 and TRBJ1-1; D unresolved. CDR3 size: 13 residues. Per germline, CDR1 MNHNY and CDR2 SVGAGI (reference sequence). V lost 2 bases to trimming and J lost 1 base, with 5 bases between them.

This chain connects TRBV19 to TRBJ2-1; D not certain. Germline lookup yields CDR1 LNHDA and CDR2 SQIVND (reference sequence). V lost 6 bases to trimming and J lost 14 bases, with 14 bases between them. The CDR3 loop spans 11 amino acids. CDR3 in amino acids: CASRLSGSKFF. The CDR3 DNA reads as TGTGCCAGTAGACTATCCGGATCCAAGTTCTTC. Based on the CDR3 plus reference TRBV19 and TRBJ2-1, the full variable domain is DGGITQSPKYLFRKEGQNVTLSCEQNLNHDAMYWYRQDPGQGLRLIYYSQIVNDFQKGDIAEGYSVSREKKESFPLTVTSAQKNPTAFYLCASRLSGSKFFGPGTRLTVL.

The J gene is TRBJ2-5, the V gene TRBV9; D perhaps matches TRBD2 (5 bases). This CDR3 contains 12 residues. Trimming took 4 bases from V and 5 from J, leaving 9 bases between them. Germline lookup yields CDR1 SGDLS and CDR2 YYNGEE. The CDR3 is CASSPSGETQYF. CDR3 nucleotides: TGTGCCAGCAGCCCTTCGGGGGAGACCCAGTACTTC.

The chain links TRBV9 to TRBJ2-7; D is possibly TRBD1 or TRBD2 (5 bases each). The germline V gene has CDR1 SGDLS and CDR2 YYNGEE. V was clipped by 4 bases and J by 2 bases, with 13 bases between them. CDR3 size: 14 residues. CDR3 DNA sequence: TGTGCCAGCAGCATGGGGACCTCCGCCTACGAGCAGTACTTC. It encodes CASSMGTSAYEQYF. The whole variable domain, remainder taken from reference TRBV9 and TRBJ2-7, is DSGVTQTPKHLITATGQRVTLRCSPRSGDLSVYWYQQSLDQGLQFLIQYYNGEERAKGNILERFSAQQFPDLHSELNLSSLELGDSALYFCASSMGTSAYEQYFGPGTRLTVT.

The chain joins TRBV7-3 to TRBJ2-2, with TRBD1 identical over 7 bases. The CDR3 runs 16 residues. Per the germline V gene, CDR1 is SGHTA and CDR2 is FQGTGA. V trimming: 4 bases; J trimming: 3 bases; junction bases outside the gene matches: 8. In nucleotides, the CDR3 is TGTGCCAGCAGCTCCCTAGGCAGGGGGTACACCGGGGAGCTGTTTTTT. This codes for CASSSLGRGYTGELFF.

V is TRBV15 and J is TRBJ2-3; tentative D call: TRBD2 (7 bases). Trimming pared 1 base from V and 0 bases from J, leaving 17 bases between. CDR3 length: 18 amino acids. Germline CDR1 and CDR2: LNHNV and YYDKDF (reference sequence). The CDR3 sequence: CATSRGGLNGRSTDTQYF. The DNA of the CDR3 is TGTGCCACCAGCAGAGGGGGGCTAAACGGGAGGAGCACAGATACGCAGTATTTT.

J is TRBJ2-7 and V is TRBV11-2; D remains unclear. Trimming pared 5 bases from V and 0 bases from J, leaving 17 bases between. CDR3 size: 16 residues. Germline V lookup: CDR1 SGHAT, CDR2 FQNNGV. The CDR3 sequence: CASSGRNGVSSYEQYF. CDR3 bases: TGTGCCAGCAGCGGACGGAATGGGGTGAGCTCCTACGAGCAGTACTTC. The full variable domain, with the rest looked up from reference TRBV11-2 and TRBJ2-7, is EAGVAQSPRYKIIEKRQSVAFWCNPISGHATLYWYQQILGQGPKLLIQFQNNGVVDDSQLPKDRFSAERLKGVDSTLKIQPAKLEDSAVYLCASSGRNGVSSYEQYFGPGTRLTVT.

J is TRBJ2-3 and V is TRBV19; D could derive from TRBD1 or TRBD2 (7 bases each). Germline-derived CDR1 and CDR2 are LNHDA and SQIVND (reference sequence). The CDR3 has 11 residues. In nucleotides, the CDR3 is TGTGCGGCAGGGGGGGCAGATACGCAGTATTTT. Translation: CAAGGADTQYF.

The chain joins TRBV11-3 to TRBJ2-3; D is undetermined. The CDR3 is 14 amino acids. The V and J ends lost 0 bases and 2 bases respectively, with 6 bases between them. In germline, CDR1 is SGHNT, CDR2 YENEEA. CDR3 sequence: CASSLEGPTDTQYF. For the CDR3, the DNA is TGTGCCAGCAGCTTAGAGGGCCCCACAGATACGCAGTATTTT.

The chain joins TRBV12-5 to TRBJ2-7; no definite D call. Trimming removed 3 bases at V and 3 bases at J, with 6 bases between. Germline V gene lookup returns CDR1 LGHNT and CDR2 FRNRAP. The CDR3 runs 12 residues. This CDR3 reads CASGFLFYEQYF. The DNA of the CDR3 is TGTGCTAGTGGTTTTTTATTCTACGAGCAGTACTTC. Together with reference TRBV12-5 and TRBJ2-7, the CDR3 gives the full variable domain: DARVTQTPRHKVTEMGQEVTMRCQPILGHNTVFWYRQTMMQGLELLAYFRNRAPLDDSGMPKDRFSAEMPDATLATLKIQPSEPRDSAVYFCASGFLFYEQYFGPGTRLTVT.

The J gene is TRBJ1-6, the V gene TRBV30; no clear D. Deletions cut 5 bases from V and 5 bases from J, with 10 bases between. CDR1 and CDR2 (germline): GTSNPN, SVGIG (reference sequence). This CDR3 has 13 residues. This chain's CDR3 is CAWGFEDNSPLHF. The CDR3 nucleotides read TGTGCCTGGGGGTTTGAGGATAATTCACCCCTCCACTTT.

V and J are TRBV10-2 and TRBJ2-7, with TRBD1 identical over 7 bases. The CDR3 covers 13 residues. V dropped 5 bases and J dropped 2; count of bases not matched to a gene: 3. Germline assignment: CDR1 WSHSY and CDR2 SAAADI. This CDR3 reads CASSRTGAYEQYF. The CDR3 region has the DNA TGCGCCAGCAGTAGGACAGGCGCCTACGAGCAGTACTTC.

V gene TRBV28 combines with J gene TRBJ2-7; the D call may be TRBD1 or TRBD2 (5 bases each). CDR3 size: 13 residues. In germline, CDR1 is MDHEN, CDR2 SYDVKM. Trimming left V 5 bases short and J 5 bases short, with 13 bases between. CDR3 in amino acids: CASSPLGRNEQYF. As DNA, the CDR3 is TGTGCCAGCAGTCCCCTGGGACGTAACGAGCAGTACTTC.